This T cell receptor beta chain was captured by sequencing in a study of T cell responses to AZD1222 COVID-19 vaccine. This CDR3 region has 12 residues. CDR1 is MDHEN and CDR2 is SYDVKM in the germline V gene. V gave up 10 bases and J gave up 1 base, with 5 bases separating them. TCRdb keeps only in-frame clones here, not all; method: immunoSEQ multiplex PCR. The sample records some 97,000 clones, approximately 88% being singletons. V gene TRBV28 combines with J gene TRBJ2-6; D unresolved. The receptor comes from an adult in good health. Sequencing was performed on peripheral blood, taken on day 0 of AZD1222 vaccination. The CDR3 DNA reads TGTGCCACCCAATCTGGGGCCAACGTCCTGACTTTC. Amino acid sequence: CATQSGANVLTF.